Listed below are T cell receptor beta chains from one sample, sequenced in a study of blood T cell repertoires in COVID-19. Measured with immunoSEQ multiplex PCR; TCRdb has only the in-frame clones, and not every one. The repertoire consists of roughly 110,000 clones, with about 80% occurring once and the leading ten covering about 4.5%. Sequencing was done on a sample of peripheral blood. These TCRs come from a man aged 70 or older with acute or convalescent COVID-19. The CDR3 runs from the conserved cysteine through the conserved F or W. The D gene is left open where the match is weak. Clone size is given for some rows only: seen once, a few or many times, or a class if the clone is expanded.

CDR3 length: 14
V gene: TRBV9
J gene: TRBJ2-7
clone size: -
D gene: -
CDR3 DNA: TGTGCCAGCAGCGTAGGAGTAATCCCCTACGAGCAGTACTTC
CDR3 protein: CASSVGVIPYEQYF

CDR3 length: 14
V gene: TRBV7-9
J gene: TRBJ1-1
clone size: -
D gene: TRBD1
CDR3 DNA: TGTGCCAGCAGCTCCATTGGACAGGGTCCTGAAGCTTTCTTT
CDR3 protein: CASSSIGQGPEAFF

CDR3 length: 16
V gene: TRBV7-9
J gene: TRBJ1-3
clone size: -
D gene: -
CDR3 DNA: TGTGCCAGCAGCCCCAAGAGGAGGATCTCTGGAAACACCATATATTTT
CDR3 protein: CASSPKRRISGNTIYF

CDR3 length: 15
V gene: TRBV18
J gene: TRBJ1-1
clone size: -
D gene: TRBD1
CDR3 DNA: TGTGCCAGCTCACCGAGGACAGGGGCGAACACTGAAGCTTTCTTT
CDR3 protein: CASSPRTGANTEAFF

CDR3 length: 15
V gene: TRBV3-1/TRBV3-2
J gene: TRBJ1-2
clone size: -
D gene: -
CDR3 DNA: TGTGCCAGCAGCCAAGGCCCAATTGAGTACTATGGCTACACCTTC
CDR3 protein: CASSQGPIEYYGYTF

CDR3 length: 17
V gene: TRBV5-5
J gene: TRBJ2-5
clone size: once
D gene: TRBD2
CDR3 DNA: TGTGCCAGCATTCTCGGGGCTAGCGGGGGAGGAGAGGAGACCCAGTACTTC
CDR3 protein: CASILGASGGGEETQYF

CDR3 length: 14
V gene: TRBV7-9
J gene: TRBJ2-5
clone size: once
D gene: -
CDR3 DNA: TGTGCCAGCAGCGTTACAGCGGGCGGAGAGACCCAGTACTTC
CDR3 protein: CASSVTAGGETQYF

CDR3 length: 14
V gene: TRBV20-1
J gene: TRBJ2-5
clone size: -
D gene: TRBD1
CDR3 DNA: TGCAGTGCCAGTGACAGGGGGCCCCAAGAGACCCAGTACTTC
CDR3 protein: CSASDRGPQETQYF

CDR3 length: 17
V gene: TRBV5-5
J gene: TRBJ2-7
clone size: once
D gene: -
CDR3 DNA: TGTGCCAGCAGCTTTTTCGCTTCGGGGGGCCTGTTCTACGAGCAGTACTTC
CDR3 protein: CASSFFASGGLFYEQYF

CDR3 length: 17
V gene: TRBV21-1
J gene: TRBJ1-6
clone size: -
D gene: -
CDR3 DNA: TGTGCCAGCAGCAGGGTCGGAGTTGGGGGGTTAAATTCACCCCTCCACTTT
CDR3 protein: CASSRVGVGGLNSPLHF

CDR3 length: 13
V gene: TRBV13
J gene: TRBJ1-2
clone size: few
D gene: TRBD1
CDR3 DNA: TGTGCCAGCAGCCCGACAGGGGGTCTTGGCTACACCTTC
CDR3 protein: CASSPTGGLGYTF

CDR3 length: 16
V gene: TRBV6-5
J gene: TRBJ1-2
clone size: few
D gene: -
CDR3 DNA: TGTGCCAGCAGTTTGGTCCCGGGTCAACATTGGAATGGCTACACCTTC
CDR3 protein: CASSLVPGQHWNGYTF

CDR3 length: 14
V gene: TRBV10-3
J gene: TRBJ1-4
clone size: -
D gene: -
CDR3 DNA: TGTGCCATCAGTTCAGAAACAACTAATGAAAAACTGTTTTTT
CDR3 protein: CAISSETTNEKLFF

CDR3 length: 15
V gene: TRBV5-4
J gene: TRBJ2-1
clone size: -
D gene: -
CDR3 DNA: TGTGCCAGCAGCTTGGACCGGTTCACCTACAATGAGCAGTTCTTC
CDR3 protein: CASSLDRFTYNEQFF

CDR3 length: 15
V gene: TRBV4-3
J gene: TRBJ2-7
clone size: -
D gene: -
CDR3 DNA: TGCGCCAGCAGCCAAGACAGGGTGCCTTCCTACGAGCAGTACTTC
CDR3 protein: CASSQDRVPSYEQYF

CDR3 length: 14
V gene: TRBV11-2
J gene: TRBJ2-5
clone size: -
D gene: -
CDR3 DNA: TGTGCCAGCAGCTTAGTGCAGGGTCAAGAGACCCAGTACTTC
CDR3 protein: CASSLVQGQETQYF

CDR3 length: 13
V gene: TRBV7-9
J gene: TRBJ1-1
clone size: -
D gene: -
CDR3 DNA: TGTGCCAGCAGCCCGGGAGATTACACTGAAGCTTTCTTT
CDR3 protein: CASSPGDYTEAFF

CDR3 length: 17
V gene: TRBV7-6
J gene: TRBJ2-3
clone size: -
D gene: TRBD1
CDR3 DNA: TGTGCCAGCAGCTCAACAGGGGGTCCCTGGTTCACAGATACGCAGTATTTT
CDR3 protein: CASSSTGGPWFTDTQYF

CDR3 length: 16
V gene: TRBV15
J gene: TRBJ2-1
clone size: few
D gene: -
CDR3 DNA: TGTGCCACCAGCAAGGCAGGGGCCTCCTTGGGAAATGAGCAGTTCTTC
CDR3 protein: CATSKAGASLGNEQFF

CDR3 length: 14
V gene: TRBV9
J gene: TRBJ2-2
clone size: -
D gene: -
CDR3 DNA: TGTGCCAGCACCTTATCAGGGAACACCGGGGAGCTGTTTTTT
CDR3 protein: CASTLSGNTGELFF

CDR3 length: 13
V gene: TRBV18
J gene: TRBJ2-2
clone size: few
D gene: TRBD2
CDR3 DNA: TGTGCCAGCTCAACTAGCGAATCCGGGGAGCTGTTTTTT
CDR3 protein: CASSTSESGELFF

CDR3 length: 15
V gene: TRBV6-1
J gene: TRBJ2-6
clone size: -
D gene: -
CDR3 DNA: TGTGCCAGCAGTGAAGCCCTCGGGCAGGGCAACGTCCTGACTTTC
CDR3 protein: CASSEALGQGNVLTF

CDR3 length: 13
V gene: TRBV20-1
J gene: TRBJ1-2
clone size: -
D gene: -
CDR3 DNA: TGCAGTGCTAGTTCACAGGAGAACTATGGCTACACCTTC
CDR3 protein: CSASSQENYGYTF

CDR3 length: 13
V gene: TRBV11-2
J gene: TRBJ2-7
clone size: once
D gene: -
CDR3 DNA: TGTGCCAGCAGTTCCCCCCCACCAGACGAGCAGTACTTC
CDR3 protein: CASSSPPPDEQYF

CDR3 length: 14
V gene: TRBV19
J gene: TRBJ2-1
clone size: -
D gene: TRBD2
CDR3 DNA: TGTGCCAGTTCCGGAACGGGGGGGCCCAATGAGCAGTTCTTC
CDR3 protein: CASSGTGGPNEQFF

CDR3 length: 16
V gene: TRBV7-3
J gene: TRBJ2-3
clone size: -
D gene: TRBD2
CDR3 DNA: TGTGCCAGCAGCTTAGATCCGGGACTAGCGAAAGATACGCAGTATTTT
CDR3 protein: CASSLDPGLAKDTQYF